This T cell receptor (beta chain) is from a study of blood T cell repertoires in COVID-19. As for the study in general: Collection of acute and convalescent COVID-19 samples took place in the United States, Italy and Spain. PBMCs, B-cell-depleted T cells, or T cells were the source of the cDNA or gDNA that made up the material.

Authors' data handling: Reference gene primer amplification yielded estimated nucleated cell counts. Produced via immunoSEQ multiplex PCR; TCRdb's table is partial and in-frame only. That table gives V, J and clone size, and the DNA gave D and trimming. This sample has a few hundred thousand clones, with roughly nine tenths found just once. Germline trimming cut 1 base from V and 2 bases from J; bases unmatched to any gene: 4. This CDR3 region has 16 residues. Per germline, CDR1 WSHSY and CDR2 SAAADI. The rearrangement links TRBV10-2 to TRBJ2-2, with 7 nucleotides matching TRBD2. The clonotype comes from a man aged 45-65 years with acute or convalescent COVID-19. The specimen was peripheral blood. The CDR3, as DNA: TGCGCCAGCAGTGAGTGGCTAGCGGAAAACACCGGGGAGCTGTTTTTT. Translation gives CASSEWLAENTGELFF.